The clone carrying this TCR beta chain has more than one count but fewer than ten. Antigen: not known. Measured with immunoSEQ multiplex PCR; TCRdb has only the in-frame clones, and not every one. The sample lists approximately 360,000 clones, around four fifths occurring once. The sample belongs to a study of Ad26.COV2.S vaccination and SARS-CoV-2 variants. Study details: The Ad26.COV2.S arm of the COV1001 trial was where the donor was placed. Intramuscularly, Ad26.COV2.S was given either once or twice, 56 days apart.

Notes on the study in general: Similar non-spike TCR breadth was observed in recipients of vaccine and of placebo.

The CDR3 covers 15 residues. V shed 1 base and J shed 7 bases, with 14 bases lying between them. The germline gives CDR1 SNHLY, CDR2 FYNNEI. Sample treatment: about 20 received Ad26.COV2.S at low or high dose, single or two shots; about 5 received placebo; per-sample allocation not given. Material that was analyzed had been drawn on day 63 after the first vaccine or placebo injection. Here the sequenced sample was peripheral blood, taken in a trial of Ad26.COV2.S vaccine versus placebo. The clonotype was recovered from a person aged 18-65 years who received the Ad26.COV2.S COVID-19 vaccine or a placebo. V is TRBV2 and J is TRBJ1-5, with a possible D match to TRBD1 (5 bases). In DNA form, the CDR3 reads TGTGCCAGCAGTGAAGGGGGGTCGGGGAGACAGCCCCAGCATTTT. It encodes CASSEGGSGRQPQHF.